Listed here is a single TCR beta chain. Its antigen is still unknown. V lost 4 bases to trimming and J lost 4 bases; unmatched junction nucleotides: 8. This CDR3 region has 15 residues. Germline CDR1 and CDR2: SGHKS and YYEKEE (reference sequence). The data originate from a study of PD-1 blockade in classical Hodgkin lymphoma. Study-level background: Once every 2 weeks, patients received intravenous nivolumab at 3 mg/kg.

Libraries were prepared by immunoSEQ multiplex PCR; TCRdb keeps only in-frame clonotypes and omits some of them. The profile shows 55,000 to 65,000 clones, over 75% of them singletons. The study, taken as a whole, reports: Baseline diversity in complete responders resembled that of newly diagnosed patients. Newly diagnosed patients reportedly trailed healthy donors in baseline TCR diversity.

Each of the patients experienced relapse following autologous stem cell transplantation, and their brentuximab vedotin exposure differed. Complete response, partial response or progressive disease constituted the best response categories observed. The V call is TRBV5-5, the J call TRBJ1-1; 9 bases fit TRBD1. This specimen was peripheral blood mononuclear cells (PBMCs), taken at baseline. The TCR was taken from a human donor with classical Hodgkin lymphoma. CDR3: CASSLFRTGVTEAFF. In DNA, the CDR3 is TGTGCCAGCAGCCTCTTCCGGACAGGGGTCACTGAAGCTTTCTTT.